This TCR beta chain was found in a study of shared clonotypes between healthy human individuals. TCRdb's copy holds only in-frame clones and misses some; the assay was immunoSEQ multiplex PCR. Found here are 500,000 to 550,000 clones, 95% to 97% of them singletons; the top ten hold approximately 0.067%. This clone has only one observation. Antigen: not known. V shed 2 bases, J shed 6 bases, and the junction held 6 bases outside the gene matches. The CDR3 runs to 16 residues. Germline V lookup: CDR1 MDHEN, CDR2 SYDVKM. Findings and limits, study-wide: Limitation of the genetic and exposure-history diversity represented came from the few donors. Clonotypes that were shared across four donors made up roughly 5% of naive CD4 clonotypes.

This sequence originates from a woman aged 25 to 39 in good health. The V gene is TRBV28, the J gene TRBJ1-5; 11 bases align to TRBD1. The sequencing sample was made of naive CD4+ T cells sorted from blood. The subset is: CD45RA+ positively selected. Written as DNA, the CDR3 is TGTGCCAGCAGTTTAGGGGGACAGGGGGGTGGTCAGCCCCAGCATTTT. Amino acid sequence: CASSLGGQGGGQPQHF.